This T cell receptor beta chain emerged from a study of chemoradiotherapy in HPV16-positive cancers. Regarding the study as a whole: Candidate HPV-specific clones and E7-related TCR motifs grew in tumor during treatment.

TCRdb's table, derived via immunoSEQ multiplex PCR, lists solely in-frame clones and lacks some. The sample holds under 6,000 clones, about 80% seen once. Comments on this clone: The target antigen is unknown.

This CDR3 is 13 amino acids long. V shed 2 bases and J shed 5 bases, with 9 bases lying between them. Per germline, CDR1 LNHNV and CDR2 YYDKDF (reference sequence). The V gene is TRBV15, the J gene TRBJ1-1; the D gene is possibly TRBD1 (5 bases). The sample was collected from a patient who underwent chemoradiotherapy. This receptor was taken from a human donor with HPV-associated anogenital cancer. DNA of the CDR3: TGTGCCACCAGCAGAAAGAGGGGTACTGAAGCTTTCTTT. Translation gives CATSRKRGTEAFF.